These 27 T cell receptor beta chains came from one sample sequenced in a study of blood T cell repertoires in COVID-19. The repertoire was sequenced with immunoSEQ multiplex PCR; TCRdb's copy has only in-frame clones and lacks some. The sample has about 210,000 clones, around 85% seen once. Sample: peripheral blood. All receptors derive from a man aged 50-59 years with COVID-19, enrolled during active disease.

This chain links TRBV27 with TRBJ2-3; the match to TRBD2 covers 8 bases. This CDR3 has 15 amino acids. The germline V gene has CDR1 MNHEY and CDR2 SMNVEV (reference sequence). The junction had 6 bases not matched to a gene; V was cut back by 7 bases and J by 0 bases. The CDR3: CASKLSGTSTDTQYF. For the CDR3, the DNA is TGTGCCAGCAAACTTAGCGGGACTAGCACAGATACGCAGTATTTT.

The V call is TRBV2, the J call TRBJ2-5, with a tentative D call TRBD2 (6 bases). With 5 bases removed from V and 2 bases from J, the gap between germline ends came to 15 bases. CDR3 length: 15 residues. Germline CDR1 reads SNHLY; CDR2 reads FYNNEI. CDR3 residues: CASSKNGLKQETQYF. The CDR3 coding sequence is TGTGCCAGCAGTAAAAATGGACTAAAACAAGAGACCCAGTACTTC.

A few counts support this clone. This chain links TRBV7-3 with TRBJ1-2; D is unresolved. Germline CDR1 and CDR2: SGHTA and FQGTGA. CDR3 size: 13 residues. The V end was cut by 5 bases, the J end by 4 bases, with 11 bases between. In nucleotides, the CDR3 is TGTGCCAGCAGCCCGGAAGAGGGCTATGGCTACACCTTC. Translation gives CASSPEEGYGYTF.

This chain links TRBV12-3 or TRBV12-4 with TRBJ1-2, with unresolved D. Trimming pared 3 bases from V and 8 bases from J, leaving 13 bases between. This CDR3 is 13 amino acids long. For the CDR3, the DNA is TGTGCCAGCAGTTTGTCCCCCATTTCAGGCTACACCTTC. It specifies CASSLSPISGYTF.

DNA of the CDR3: TGTGCCAGCAGGCCCCGTAGACAGTACAATGAGCAGTTCTTC. It specifies CASRPRRQYNEQFF. The rearrangement links TRBV2 to TRBJ2-1; maybe TRBD1 (5 bases). The V end lost 6 bases, the J end lost 4 bases, and 13 bases lay between the germline ends. This CDR3 contains 14 residues. CDR1 and CDR2 (germline): SNHLY, FYNNEI.

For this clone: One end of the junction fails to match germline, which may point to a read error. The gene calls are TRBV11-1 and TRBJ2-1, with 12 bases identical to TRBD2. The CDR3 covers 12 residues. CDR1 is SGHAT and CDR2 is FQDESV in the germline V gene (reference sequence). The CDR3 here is CASSLLAGGPVF. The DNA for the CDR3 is TGTGCCAGTAGCTTACTAGCGGGGGGCCCCGTCTTC.

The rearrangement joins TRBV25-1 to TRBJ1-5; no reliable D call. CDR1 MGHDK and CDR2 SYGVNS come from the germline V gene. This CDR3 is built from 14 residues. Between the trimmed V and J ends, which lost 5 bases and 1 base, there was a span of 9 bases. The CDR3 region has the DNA TGTGCCAGCAGTACCGAGGGAAGCAATCAGCCCCAGCATTTT. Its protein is CASSTEGSNQPQHF.

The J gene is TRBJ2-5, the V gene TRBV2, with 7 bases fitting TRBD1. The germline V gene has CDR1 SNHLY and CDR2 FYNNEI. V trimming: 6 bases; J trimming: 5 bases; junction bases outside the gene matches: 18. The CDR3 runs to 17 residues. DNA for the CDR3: TGTGCCAGCAGCCCCACCAACTTAGCAGGGGGAAGCGAGACCCAGTACTTC. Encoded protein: CASSPTNLAGGSETQYF.

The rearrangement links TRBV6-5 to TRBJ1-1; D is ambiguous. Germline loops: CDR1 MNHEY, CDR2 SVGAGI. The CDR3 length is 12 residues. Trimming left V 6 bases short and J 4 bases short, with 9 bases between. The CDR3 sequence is CASRRAVTEAFF. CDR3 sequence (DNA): TGTGCCAGCAGGAGGGCGGTCACTGAAGCTTTCTTT.

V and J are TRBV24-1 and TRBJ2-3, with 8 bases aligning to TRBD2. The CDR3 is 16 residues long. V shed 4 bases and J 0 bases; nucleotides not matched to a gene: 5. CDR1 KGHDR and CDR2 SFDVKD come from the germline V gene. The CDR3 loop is CATSEPSGPSTDTQYF. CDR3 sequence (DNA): TGTGCCACCAGTGAGCCTAGCGGGCCTAGCACAGATACGCAGTATTTT.

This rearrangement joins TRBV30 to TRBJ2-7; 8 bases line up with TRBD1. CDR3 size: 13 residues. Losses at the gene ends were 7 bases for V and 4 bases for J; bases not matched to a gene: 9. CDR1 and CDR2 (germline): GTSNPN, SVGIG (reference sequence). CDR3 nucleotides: TGTGCCTATAACAACAGGGGGTCGTACGAGCAGTACTTC. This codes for CAYNNRGSYEQYF.

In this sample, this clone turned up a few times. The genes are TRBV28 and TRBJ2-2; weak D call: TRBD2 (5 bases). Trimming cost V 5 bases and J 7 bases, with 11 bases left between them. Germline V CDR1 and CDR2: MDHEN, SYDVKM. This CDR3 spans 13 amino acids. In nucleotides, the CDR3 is TGTGCCAGCAGTGTAGGAGGTGGCGGGGAGCTGTTTTTT. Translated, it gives CASSVGGGGELFF.

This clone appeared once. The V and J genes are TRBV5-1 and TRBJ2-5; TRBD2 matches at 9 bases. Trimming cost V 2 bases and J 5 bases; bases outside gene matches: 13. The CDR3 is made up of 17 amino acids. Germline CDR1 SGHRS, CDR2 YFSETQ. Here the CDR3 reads CASSFYLAGAPRETQYF. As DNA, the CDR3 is TGCGCCAGCAGCTTTTACTTAGCGGGGGCTCCGAGGGAGACCCAGTACTTC.

CDR3 DNA sequence: TGTGCCAGCAGCATCGGGACTAGCAATGAGCAGTTCTTC. Translating it yields CASSIGTSNEQFF. The chain has TRBV12-3 or TRBV12-4 and TRBJ2-1; 8 nucleotides align to TRBD2. The CDR3 runs to 13 residues. Unmatched junction bases numbered 4, after V lost 6 bases and J lost 6 bases.

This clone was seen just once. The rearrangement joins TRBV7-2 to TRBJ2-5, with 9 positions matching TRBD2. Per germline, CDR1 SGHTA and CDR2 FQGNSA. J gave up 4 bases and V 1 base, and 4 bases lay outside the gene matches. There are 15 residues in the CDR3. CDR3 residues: CASSLEGGLAETQYF. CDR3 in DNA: TGTGCCAGCAGCTTAGAGGGGGGACTAGCAGAGACCCAGTACTTC.

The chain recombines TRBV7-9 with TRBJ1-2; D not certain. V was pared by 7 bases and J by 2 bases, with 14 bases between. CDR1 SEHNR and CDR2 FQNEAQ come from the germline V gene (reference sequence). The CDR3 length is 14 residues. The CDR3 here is CASTPSQANYGYTF. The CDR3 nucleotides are TGTGCCAGCACCCCAAGCCAGGCCAACTATGGCTACACCTTC. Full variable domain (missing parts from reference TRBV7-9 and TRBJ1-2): DTGVSQNPRHKITKRGQNVTFRCDPISEHNRLYWYRQTLGQGPEFLTYFQNEAQLEKSRLLSDRFSAERPKGSFSTLEIQRTEQGDSAMYLCASTPSQANYGYTFGSGTRLTVV.

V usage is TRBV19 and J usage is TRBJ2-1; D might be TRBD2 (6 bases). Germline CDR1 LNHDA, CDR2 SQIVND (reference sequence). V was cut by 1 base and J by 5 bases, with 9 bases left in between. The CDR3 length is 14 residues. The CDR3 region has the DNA TGTGCCAGTAGTATAGGGGGCGGGAACAATGAGCAGTTCTTC. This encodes CASSIGGGNNEQFF. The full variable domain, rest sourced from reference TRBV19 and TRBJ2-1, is DGGITQSPKYLFRKEGQNVTLSCEQNLNHDAMYWYRQDPGQGLRLIYYSQIVNDFQKGDIAEGYSVSREKKESFPLTVTSAQKNPTAFYLCASSIGGGNNEQFFGPGTRLTVL.

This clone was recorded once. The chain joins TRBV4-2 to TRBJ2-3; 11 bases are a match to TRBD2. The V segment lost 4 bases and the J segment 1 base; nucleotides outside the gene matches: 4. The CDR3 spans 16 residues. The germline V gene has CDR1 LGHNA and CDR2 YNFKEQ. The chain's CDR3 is CASSLPTSGGTDTQYF. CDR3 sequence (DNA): TGTGCCAGCAGCCTGCCGACTAGCGGGGGCACAGATACGCAGTATTTT.

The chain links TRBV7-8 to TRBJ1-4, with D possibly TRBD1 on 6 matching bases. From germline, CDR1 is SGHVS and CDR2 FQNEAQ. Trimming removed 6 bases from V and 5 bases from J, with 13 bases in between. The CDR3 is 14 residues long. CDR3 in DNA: TGTGCCAGCAGTTCATGGGACAAGAATGAAAAACTGTTTTTT. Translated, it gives CASSSWDKNEKLFF.

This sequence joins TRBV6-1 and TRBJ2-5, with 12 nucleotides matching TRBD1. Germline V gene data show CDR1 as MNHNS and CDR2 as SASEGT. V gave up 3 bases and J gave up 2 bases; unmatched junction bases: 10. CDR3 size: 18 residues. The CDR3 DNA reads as TGTGCCAGCAGTGACGGGACAGGGGGCCCCGTTGGGCAAGAGACCCAGTACTTC. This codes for CASSDGTGGPVGQETQYF.

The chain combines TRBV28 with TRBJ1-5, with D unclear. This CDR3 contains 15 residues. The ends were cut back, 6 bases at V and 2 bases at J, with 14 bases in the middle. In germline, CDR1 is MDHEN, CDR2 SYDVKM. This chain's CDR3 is CASRKGGRGNQPQHF. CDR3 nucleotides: TGTGCCAGCAGGAAAGGAGGGCGAGGCAATCAGCCCCAGCATTTT.

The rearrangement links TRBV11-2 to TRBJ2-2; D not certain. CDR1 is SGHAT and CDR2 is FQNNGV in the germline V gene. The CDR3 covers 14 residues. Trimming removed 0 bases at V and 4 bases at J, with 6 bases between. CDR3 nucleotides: TGTGCCAGCAGCTTAGATGCGGTCACCGGGGAGCTGTTTTTT. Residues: CASSLDAVTGELFF.

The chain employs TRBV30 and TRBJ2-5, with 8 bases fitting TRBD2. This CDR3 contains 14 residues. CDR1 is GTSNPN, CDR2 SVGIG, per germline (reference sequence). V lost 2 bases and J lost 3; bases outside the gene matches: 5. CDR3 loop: CAWSYGGAEETQYF. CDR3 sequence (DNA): TGTGCCTGGAGTTACGGGGGGGCGGAAGAGACCCAGTACTTC.

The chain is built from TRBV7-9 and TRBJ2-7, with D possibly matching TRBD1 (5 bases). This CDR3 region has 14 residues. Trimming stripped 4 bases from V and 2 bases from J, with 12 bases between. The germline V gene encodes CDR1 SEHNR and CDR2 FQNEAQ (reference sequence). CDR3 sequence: CASSSDSFPYEQYF. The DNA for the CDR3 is TGTGCCAGCAGCTCCGACAGTTTCCCCTACGAGCAGTACTTC. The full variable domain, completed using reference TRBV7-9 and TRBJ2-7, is DTGVSQNPRHKITKRGQNVTFRCDPISEHNRLYWYRQTLGQGPEFLTYFQNEAQLEKSRLLSDRFSAERPKGSFSTLEIQRTEQGDSAMYLCASSSDSFPYEQYFGPGTRLTVT.

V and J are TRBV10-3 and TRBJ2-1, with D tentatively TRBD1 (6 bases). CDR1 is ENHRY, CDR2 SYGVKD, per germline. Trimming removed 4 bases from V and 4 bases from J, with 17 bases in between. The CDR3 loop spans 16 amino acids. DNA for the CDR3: TGTGCCATCAGTGGGGTAGTGTCAGGGGCTTACAATGAGCAGTTCTTC. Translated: CAISGVVSGAYNEQFF.

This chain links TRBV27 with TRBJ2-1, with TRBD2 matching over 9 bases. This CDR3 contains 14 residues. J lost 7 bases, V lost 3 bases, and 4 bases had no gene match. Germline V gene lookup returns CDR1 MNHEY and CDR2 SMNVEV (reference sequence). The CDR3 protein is CASSFGGLANEQFF. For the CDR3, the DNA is TGTGCCAGCAGTTTTGGGGGACTAGCAAATGAGCAGTTCTTC.

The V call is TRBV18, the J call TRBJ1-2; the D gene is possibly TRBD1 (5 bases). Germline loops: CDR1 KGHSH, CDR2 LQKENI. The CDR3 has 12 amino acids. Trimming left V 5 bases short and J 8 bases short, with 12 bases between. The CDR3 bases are TGTGCCAGCTCAACGGGACTGACAGGCTACACCTTC. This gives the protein CASSTGLTGYTF.